The present TCR beta chain was sequenced within a study of blood T cell repertoires in COVID-19. The overall study: The cDNA or gDNA used as material had been derived from T cells, B-cell-depleted T cells, or PBMCs.

The repertoire was sequenced with immunoSEQ multiplex PCR; TCRdb's copy has only in-frame clones and lacks some. The sample records some 330,000 clones, approximately 88% being singletons. Assignments of participants to cohorts depended upon their own reported clinical history. This CDR3 is built from 12 residues. V was clipped by 8 bases and J by 10 bases, with 18 bases between them. Germline loops: CDR1 MDHEN, CDR2 SYDVKM. Sequencing input: PBMCs or T cells enriched from blood (not recorded which). The chain uses TRBV28 and TRBJ2-7, with D perhaps TRBD1 (6 bases). The TCR was taken from a man aged 30 to 39 who had recovered from COVID-19. The CDR3 nucleotides read TGTGCCAGCGGTAAAGAGACAGGCCAACAGTACTTC. Translated: CASGKETGQQYF.